This T cell receptor (beta chain) is from a study of T cell changes during pregnancy in multiple sclerosis. Germline CDR1 is KGHSH and CDR2 is LQKENI. The CDR3 is 13 amino acids. The junction had 9 bases not matched to a gene; V was cut back by 8 bases and J by 10 bases. In this sample, this clone turned up once. TCRdb keeps only in-frame clones here, not all; method: immunoSEQ multiplex PCR. The sample shows almost 20,000 clones, roughly nine tenths of them seen only once. V and J are TRBV18 and TRBJ1-2, with 11 bases lining up with TRBD1. Material: CD8+ T cells from peripheral blood mononuclear cells, obtained after pregnancy. The TCR was taken from a female donor in good health, enrolled as a control in a pregnancy study. In nucleotides, the CDR3 is TGTGCCAGCACCAGGGACAGGGGGTTCGTCTACACCTTC. Residues: CASTRDRGFVYTF.